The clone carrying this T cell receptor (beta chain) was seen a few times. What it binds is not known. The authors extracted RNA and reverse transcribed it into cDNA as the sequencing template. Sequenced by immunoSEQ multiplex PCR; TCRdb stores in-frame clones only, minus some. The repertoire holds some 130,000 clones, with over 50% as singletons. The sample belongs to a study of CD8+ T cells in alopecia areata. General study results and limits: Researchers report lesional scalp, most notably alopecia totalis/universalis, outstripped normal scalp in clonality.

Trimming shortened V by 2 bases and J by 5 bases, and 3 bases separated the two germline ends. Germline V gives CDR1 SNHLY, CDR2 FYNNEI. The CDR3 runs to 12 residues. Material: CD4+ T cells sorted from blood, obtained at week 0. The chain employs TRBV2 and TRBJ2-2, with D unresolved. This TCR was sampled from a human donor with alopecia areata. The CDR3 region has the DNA TGTGCCAGCAGTGAACTTACCGGGGAGCTGTTTTTT. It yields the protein CASSELTGELFF.